Listed below are T cell receptor beta chains from one sample, sequenced in a study of blood T cell repertoires in COVID-19. Libraries were prepared by immunoSEQ multiplex PCR; TCRdb keeps only in-frame clonotypes and omits some of them. The top ten hold approximately 3.6% of the sample, which has approximately 100,000 clones, around 92% seen once. What was sequenced was peripheral blood. The receptors stem from a woman between 55 and 75 years old with acute or convalescent COVID-19. CDR3s include the opening cysteine and the closing phenylalanine or tryptophan. The D gene is left open where the match is weak. Only some rows state a clone size, as once, few, many or a class for expanded clones.

d_call j_call clone_size v_call cdr3_nt cdr3_aa
- TRBJ1-5 once TRBV20-1 TGCAGTGCTAGTTTCGGCAGGGATAGCAATCAGCCCCAGCATTTT CSASFGRDSNQPQHF
TRBD2 TRBJ2-5 - TRBV10-3 TGTGCCATCAGTGGGCTAGCGGGCCCCCAAGAGACCCAGTACTTC CAISGLAGPQETQYF
- TRBJ2-5 - TRBV18 TGTGCCAGCTCACCGAATGGAGGGGCCGTACAAGAGAGCCAGTACTTC CASSPNGGAVQESQYF
TRBD2 TRBJ2-3 - TRBV28 TGTGCCAGCAGTTTCTTACTAGCGGGAGTGACAGATACGCAGTATTTT CASSFLLAGVTDTQYF
- TRBJ1-5 once TRBV18 TGTGCCAGCTCACCTCGCGAGGATCAGCCCCAGCATTTT CASSPREDQPQHF
TRBD2 TRBJ2-1 - TRBV27 TGTGCCAGCAGAAGACTAGCGGGGACCTACGAGCAGTTCTTC CASRRLAGTYEQFF
- TRBJ1-3 - TRBV7-9 TGTGCCAGCAGATCCCCAGCGGATTTCGGAAACACCATATATTTT CASRSPADFGNTIYF
- TRBJ2-5 - TRBV19 TGTGCCAGTAGTCCAGGTGTCGTGATCGGAGAGACCCAGTACTTC CASSPGVVIGETQYF
TRBD2 TRBJ2-2 - TRBV27 TGTGCCAGCAGTTCTGGACTAGCGGGACGCAACACCGGGGAGCTGTTTTTT CASSSGLAGRNTGELFF
TRBD1 TRBJ1-3 once TRBV2 TGTGCCAGCAGTGATTGGACAGGAATCTCTGGAAACACCATATATTTT CASSDWTGISGNTIYF
- TRBJ1-2 - TRBV9 TGTGCCAGCAGCGCGGCAGGGTTAGGCTACACCTTC CASSAAGLGYTF
TRBD1 TRBJ1-1 - TRBV12-3/TRBV12-4 TGTGCCAGCAGAGCGGGGACAGGGACTGAAGCTTTCTTT CASRAGTGTEAFF